The 10 T cell receptor beta chains reported below all come from one sample, sequenced in a study of cytomegalovirus exposure and HLA in healthy donors. It was with 60 Vbeta and 13 Jbeta primers that the PCR ran. Generated by immunoSEQ multiplex PCR, the TCRdb table keeps only in-frame clones and is missing some. Here the sample spans under 200,000 clones, 77% being singletons. The sequenced material came from PBMCs. These receptors were taken from a woman under 40 in good health and CMV-seronegative.

The chain links TRBV7-9 to TRBJ1-3, with D perhaps matching TRBD1 (5 bases). The length of the CDR3 is 14 residues. Germline lookup yields CDR1 SEHNR and CDR2 FQNEAQ (reference sequence). Between the trimmed V and J ends, which lost 6 bases and 4 bases, there was a span of 13 bases. CDR3 region: CASRAAGRGNTIYF. The CDR3, as DNA: TGTGCCAGCAGGGCTGCAGGGCGAGGAAACACCATATATTTT.

This clone was found a few times. The rearrangement links TRBV2 to TRBJ2-2, with 10 bases lining up with TRBD1. CDR3 length: 15 residues. V trimming: 7 bases; J trimming: 1 base; junction bases outside the gene matches: 3. Per the germline V gene, CDR1 is SNHLY and CDR2 is FYNNEI. CDR3: CASIRTGGNTGELFF. CDR3 bases: TGTGCCAGCATCCGGACAGGGGGGAACACCGGGGAGCTGTTTTTT.

The gene calls are TRBV20-1 and TRBJ1-1, with D unresolved. Trimming shortened V by 6 bases and J by 7 bases, and 9 bases separated the two germline ends. CDR3 length equals 10 residues. CDR1 and CDR2 from the germline V gene are DFQATT and SNEGSKA (reference sequence). CDR3 in amino acids: CSAFPHEAFF. CDR3 bases: TGCAGTGCGTTCCCCCATGAAGCTTTCTTT.

The gene calls are TRBV28 and TRBJ1-1, with TRBD1 matching 9 bases. CDR1 MDHEN and CDR2 SYDVKM come from the germline V gene. V gave up 5 bases and J gave up 10 bases; unmatched junction bases: 5. The CDR3 covers 12 residues. The CDR3 DNA is TGTGCCAGCAGTCTAACAGGGGGCCGAGCTTTCTTT. Its translation is CASSLTGGRAFF.

The V gene is TRBV15, the J gene TRBJ1-6, with 8 bases that match TRBD1. The CDR3 loop spans 18 amino acids. V lost 0 bases to trimming and J lost 8 bases; unmatched junction nucleotides: 12. Germline V gene lookup returns CDR1 LNHNV and CDR2 YYDKDF (reference sequence). The CDR3: CATSREGHPTGEDSPLHF. CDR3 in DNA: TGTGCCACCAGCAGAGAGGGGCACCCGACAGGGGAAGATTCACCCCTCCACTTT. The full variable domain, completed using reference TRBV15 and TRBJ1-6, is DAMVIQNPRYQVTQFGKPVTLSCSQTLNHNVMYWYQQKSSQAPKLLFHYYDKDFNNEADTPDNFQSRRPNTSFCFLDIRSPGLGDTAMYLCATSREGHPTGEDSPLHFGNGTRLTVT.

The chain employs TRBV2 and TRBJ1-2; weak D call: TRBD1 (6 bases). The CDR3 contains 13 residues. V gave up 7 bases and J gave up 7 bases, with 16 bases separating them. Germline CDR1 is SNHLY and CDR2 is FYNNEI. In nucleotides, the CDR3 is TGTGCCAGCAAGGGGGAACAGGGCGTTGGCTACACCTTC. This codes for CASKGEQGVGYTF.

The gene calls are TRBV6-5 and TRBJ1-2; D is possibly TRBD1 (5 bases). This CDR3 spans 14 amino acids. Trimming removed 6 bases at V and 5 bases at J, with 16 bases between. Germline-derived CDR1 and CDR2 are MNHEY and SVGAGI. CDR3 sequence reads: CASRGNRGIYGYTF. The CDR3 DNA reads as TGTGCCAGCAGGGGAAACCGGGGGATTTATGGCTACACCTTC.

J is TRBJ1-2 and V is TRBV28, with TRBD1 as a possible D gene (5 bases). CDR1 and CDR2 from the germline V gene are MDHEN and SYDVKM. This CDR3 has 15 residues. V was shortened by 4 bases and J by 4 bases, with 16 bases between the two germline ends. CDR3: CASSSGNPSIYGYTF. In DNA, the CDR3 is TGTGCCAGCAGTTCAGGGAATCCCTCAATCTATGGCTACACCTTC.

This CDR3 is CASSRGGPYNEQFF. In nucleotides, the CDR3 is TGTGCCAGTAGTAGGGGGGGGCCCTACAATGAGCAGTTCTTC. The rearrangement links TRBV19 to TRBJ2-1; D possibly corresponds to TRBD2 (7 bases). Trimming took off 4 bases at V and 2 bases at J, with 9 bases between the two ends. The CDR3 is 14 amino acids. Germline V gives CDR1 LNHDA, CDR2 SQIVND (reference sequence). The full variable domain, its missing parts supplied by reference TRBV19 and TRBJ2-1, is DGGITQSPKYLFRKEGQNVTLSCEQNLNHDAMYWYRQDPGQGLRLIYYSQIVNDFQKGDIAEGYSVSREKKESFPLTVTSAQKNPTAFYLCASSRGGPYNEQFFGPGTRLTVL.

The chain employs TRBV7-9 and TRBJ2-5; either TRBD1 or TRBD2 may fit D (5 bases each). The J call may not be correct, given that the DNA end is closer to TRBJ2-7. The CDR3 length is 13 residues. The germline V gene has CDR1 SEHNR and CDR2 FQNEAQ (reference sequence). The CDR3 DNA reads TGTGCCAGCAGCTTAGCTGGGGGCTACGAGCAGTACTTC. It codes for CASSLAGGYEQYF.